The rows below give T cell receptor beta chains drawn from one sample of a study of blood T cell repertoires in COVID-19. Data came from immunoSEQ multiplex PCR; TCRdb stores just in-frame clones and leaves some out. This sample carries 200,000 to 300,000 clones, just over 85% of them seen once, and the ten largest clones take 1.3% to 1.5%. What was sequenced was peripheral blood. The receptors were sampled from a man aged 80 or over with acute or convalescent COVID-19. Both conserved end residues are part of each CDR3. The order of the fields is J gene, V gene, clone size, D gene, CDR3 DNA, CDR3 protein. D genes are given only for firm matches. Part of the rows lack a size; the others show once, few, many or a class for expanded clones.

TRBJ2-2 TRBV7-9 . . TGTGCCAGCAGCTTCCGGGAATCGGGCACCGGGGAGCTGTTTTTT CASSFRESGTGELFF
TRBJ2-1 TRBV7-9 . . TGTGCCACTCCGCGGGGCCCTAACTTGGATGAGCAGTTCTTC CATPRGPNLDEQFF
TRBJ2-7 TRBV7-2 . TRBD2 TGTGCCAGCAGCTTAGGGGCCGGGACTAGCGGGCCGCAGTACTTC CASSLGAGTSGPQYF
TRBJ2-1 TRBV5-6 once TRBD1 TGTGCCAGCAGCAGGACAGGGATTGGTGAGCAGTTCTTC CASSRTGIGEQFF
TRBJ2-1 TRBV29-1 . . TGCAGCGTTGCTACAGTAAGGAACAATGAGCAGTTCTTC CSVATVRNNEQFF
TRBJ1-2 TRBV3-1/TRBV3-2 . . TGTGCCAGCAGCCATAATGTCGAGAAGGGCTACACCTTC CASSHNVEKGYTF
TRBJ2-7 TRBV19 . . TGTGCCAGTAGTATTGGGACAAATTTGGGACACGAGCAGTACTTC CASSIGTNLGHEQYF
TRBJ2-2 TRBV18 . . TGTGCCAGCTCACCTTATCGGGGGGCTGACACCGGGGAGCTGTTTTTT CASSPYRGADTGELFF
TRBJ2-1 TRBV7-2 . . TGTGCCAGCAGCTTAGGGGGGGGGCCCGCATCCTACAATGAGCAGTTCTTC CASSLGGGPASYNEQFF
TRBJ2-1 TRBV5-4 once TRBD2 TGTGCCAGCACCGGGGGGGGGAGCTCCTACAATGAGCAGTTCTTC CASTGGGSSYNEQFF
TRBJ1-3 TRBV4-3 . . TGCGCCAGCAGCCCCCGGACAGAACATGGAAACACCATATATTTT CASSPRTEHGNTIYF
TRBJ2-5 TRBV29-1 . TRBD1 TGCAGCGTTATGGACAGGGGGTCTGGGGAGACCCAGTACTTC CSVMDRGSGETQYF
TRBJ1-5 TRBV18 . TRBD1 TGTGCCAGCTCGCCGGACAGGGCTAGCAATCAGCCCCAGCATTTT CASSPDRASNQPQHF
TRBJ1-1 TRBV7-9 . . TGTGCCAGCAGCCCTTCGGGTACTGAAGCTTTCTTT CASSPSGTEAFF
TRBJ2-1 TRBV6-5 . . TGTGCCAGCAGTTTCCCCCGAGGGGGCAATGAGCAGTTCTTC CASSFPRGGNEQFF
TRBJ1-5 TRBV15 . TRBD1 TGTGCCACCAGCAGAGATCCGGGACAGGGCTTGCTACATTTT CATSRDPGQGLLHF
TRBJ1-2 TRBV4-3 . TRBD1 TGCGCCAGCAGCCCGACGCGGGACAGGGGGATTATTAATGGCTACACCTTC CASSPTRDRGIINGYTF
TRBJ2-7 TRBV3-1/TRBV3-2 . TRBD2 TGTGCCAGCAGTCTAATTAGCGGGGGTCCCTACGAGCAGTACTTC CASSLISGGPYEQYF
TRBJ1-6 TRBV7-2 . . TGTGCCAGCAGCTTGAACCCGTTGGGCGAATCACCCCTCCACTTT CASSLNPLGESPLHF
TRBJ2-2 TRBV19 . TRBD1 TGTGCCAGTAGTACCCCCCATGGCAGGGGGCCGAGCGGGGAGCTGTTTTTT CASSTPHGRGPSGELFF
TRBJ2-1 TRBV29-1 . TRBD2 TGCAGCGTTGGACACACTCTAGCGGGAGAAGATGAGCAGTTCTTC CSVGHTLAGEDEQFF
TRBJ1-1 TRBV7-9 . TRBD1 TGTGCCAGCAGCTCCACAGGGGGCCGGAGTGAAGCTTTCTTT CASSSTGGRSEAFF
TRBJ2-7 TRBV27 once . TGTGCCAGCAGTTTTGAGAGGGCGGCAAAGCCGAACTCCTACGAGCAGTACTTC CASSFERAAKPNSYEQYF
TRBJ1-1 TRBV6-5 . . TGTGCCACCGGAACAGGCCGCTCGAACACTGAAGCTTTCTTT CATGTGRSNTEAFF
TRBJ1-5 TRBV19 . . TGTGCCAGTAACCCGCAGGGTAGTAAGCAGCCCCAGCATTTT CASNPQGSKQPQHF
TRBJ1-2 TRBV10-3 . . TGTGCCATCAGTGAGGGCAGGAACTATGGCTACACCTTC CAISEGRNYGYTF
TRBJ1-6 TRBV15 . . TGTGCCACCAGCAGAGATCTTAATTCACCCCTCCACTTT CATSRDLNSPLHF
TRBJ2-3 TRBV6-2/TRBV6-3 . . TGTGCCAGCAGTTACCAGACAGACACAGATACGCAGTATTTT CASSYQTDTDTQYF
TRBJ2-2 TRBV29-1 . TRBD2 TGCAGCGTTGAAGATAGCGGGAGTACCCCCGGGGAGCTGTTTTTT CSVEDSGSTPGELFF
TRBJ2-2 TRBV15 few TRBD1 TGTGCCACCAGCAGGGACAGGGCAAGCGGGGAGCTGTTTTTT CATSRDRASGELFF
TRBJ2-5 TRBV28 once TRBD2 TGTGCCAGCAGTTTATCGGGTGGGGTGATAGCGGGGAGGGCCCAAGAGACCCAGTACTTC CASSLSGGVIAGRAQETQYF
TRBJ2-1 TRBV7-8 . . TGTGCCAGCAGCCCTAGATTGGGGGGGGGCTTTGATGAGCAGTTCTTC CASSPRLGGGFDEQFF
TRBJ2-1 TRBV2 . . TGTGCCACCAGTGGAGGGAGTCCGATCGATGAGCAGTTCTTC CATSGGSPIDEQFF
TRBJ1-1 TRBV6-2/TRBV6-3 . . TGTGCCAGCAGTTACACAGGTCTGAACACTGAAGCTTTCTTT CASSYTGLNTEAFF
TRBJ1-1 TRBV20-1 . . TGCAGTGCTAGAGATAGCGAAGCTTTCTTT CSARDSEAFF
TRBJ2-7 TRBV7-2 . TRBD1 TGTGCCAGCAGCGGGGGACAGGGCAGTCTCTCCTACGAGCAGTACTTC CASSGGQGSLSYEQYF
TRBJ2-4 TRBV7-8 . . TGTGCCAGCAGCCCCGGTCTACCCAAAAACATTCAGTACTTC CASSPGLPKNIQYF
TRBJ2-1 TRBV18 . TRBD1 TGTGCCAGCTCATCGACAGGGGGGAATGAGCAGTTCTTC CASSSTGGNEQFF
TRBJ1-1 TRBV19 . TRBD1 TGTGCAAGTAGTATAAGGACAGGGGGCTCGGAAGCTTTCTTT CASSIRTGGSEAFF
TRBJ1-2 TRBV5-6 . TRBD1 TGTGCCAGCAGCTTGGTGGACAGGGGGCGAGGCTATGGCTACACCTTC CASSLVDRGRGYGYTF
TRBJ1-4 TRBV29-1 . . TGCAGCGCCAAGGGGAGGGGGGTTGAAAAACTGTTTTTT CSAKGRGVEKLFF
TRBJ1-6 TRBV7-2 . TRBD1 TGTGCCAGCAGCTCACAGACAGGGGCCTTAAATTCACCCCTCCACTTT CASSSQTGALNSPLHF
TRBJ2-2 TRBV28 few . TGTGCCAGCAGTCCCATCGGGAGAATTAACACCGGGGAGCTGTTTTTT CASSPIGRINTGELFF